The clone carrying this T cell receptor beta chain was recorded many times. The target antigen is unknown. The time point is: pre-sensitization, week 0. Treatment of the sample: therapeutic diphenylcyclopropenone sensitization with weekly scalp DPC. The CDR3 sequence is 15 residues long. Germline trimming cut 4 bases from V and 5 bases from J; bases unmatched to any gene: 12. The germline V gene has CDR1 DFQATT and CDR2 SNEGSKA (reference sequence). The sample originates from a study of human T cells and chemical hapten exposure. The wider study: Patch tests put 0.01% DPC on the upper back, read at 6 days. Study observations and caveats: Expanded TCRs clustered into significantly more large CDR3 similarity groups than controls, the analysis revealed.

Original processing notes: Samples contained a median of roughly 96,000 TCRs, with a range of roughly 23,224 to 700,000. MiXCR, run by TCRdb on the RACE reads, gives a single entry per CDR3 protein. TCRdb, rather than the study authors, made the V and J calls. Altogether roughly 250,000 distinct CDR3 sequences are present, about 8.6% being singletons, with the ten largest covering 2% to 3%. The J gene is TRBJ2-3, the V gene TRBV20-1, with 7 bases lining up with TRBD2. The origin of this receptor is a woman between 40 and 50 years old with alopecia areata. Some clones in this sample may be carry-over from other donors' samples. The input for sequencing was whole blood, taken in connection with sensitization to the hapten diphenylcyclopropenone (DPC). The CDR3 coding sequence is TGCAGTGCTACTCCGGCGGGAGAGTTTATAGATACGCAGTATTTT. It yields the protein CSATPAGEFIDTQYF.